Sequencing of this T cell receptor beta chain was carried out in a study of blood T cell repertoires in COVID-19. V was shortened by 3 bases and J by 7 bases, with 13 bases between the two germline ends. The CDR3 contains 13 residues. Germline values: CDR1 MRHNA, CDR2 SNTAGT. In the source study's methods: The assay estimated nucleated cells by amplifying reference gene primers. Method: immunoSEQ multiplex PCR; TCRdb's copy keeps in-frame clones and lacks some. Clonal size and the V and J genes are those of that table, whereas D and trimming came from the DNA. The sample contains over 120,000 clones, approximately 88% of which appear only once.

The sequence derives from a woman aged 45-59 years with acute or convalescent COVID-19. V gene TRBV6-4 combines with J gene TRBJ2-7, with D possibly being TRBD1 (6 bases). The sequenced sample consisted of peripheral blood. The chain's CDR3 is CASSEQGNGEQYF. CDR3 nucleotide sequence: TGTGCCAGCAGTGAACAGGGAAACGGGGAGCAGTACTTC.